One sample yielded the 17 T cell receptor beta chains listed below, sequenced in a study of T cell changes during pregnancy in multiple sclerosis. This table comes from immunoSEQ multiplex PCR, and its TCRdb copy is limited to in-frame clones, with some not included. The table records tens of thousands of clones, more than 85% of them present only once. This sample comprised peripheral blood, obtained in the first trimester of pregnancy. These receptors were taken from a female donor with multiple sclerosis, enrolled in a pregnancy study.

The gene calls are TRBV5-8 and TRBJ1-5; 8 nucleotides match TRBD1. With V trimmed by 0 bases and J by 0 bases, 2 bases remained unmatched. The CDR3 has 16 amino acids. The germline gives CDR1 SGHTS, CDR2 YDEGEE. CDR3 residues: CASSLAGGRSNQPQHF. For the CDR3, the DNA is TGTGCCAGCAGCTTGGCAGGGGGCCGTAGCAATCAGCCCCAGCATTTT.

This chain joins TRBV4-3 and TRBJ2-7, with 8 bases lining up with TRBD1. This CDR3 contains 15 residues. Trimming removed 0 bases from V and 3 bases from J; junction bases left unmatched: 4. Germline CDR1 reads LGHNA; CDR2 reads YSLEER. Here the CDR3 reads CASSQDRTGNYEQYF. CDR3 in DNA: TGCGCCAGCAGCCAAGATAGGACAGGGAACTACGAGCAGTACTTC.

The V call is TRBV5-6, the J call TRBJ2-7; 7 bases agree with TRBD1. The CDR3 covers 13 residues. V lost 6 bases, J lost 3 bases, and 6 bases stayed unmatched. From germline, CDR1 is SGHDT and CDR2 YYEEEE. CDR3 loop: CASILRDSYEQYF. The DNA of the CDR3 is TGTGCCAGCATCCTCCGGGACAGCTACGAGCAGTACTTC. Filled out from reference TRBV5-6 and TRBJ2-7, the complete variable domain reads DAGVTQSPTHLIKTRGQQVTLRCSPKSGHDTVSWYQQALGQGPQFIFQYYEEEERQRGNFPDRFSGHQFPNYSSELNVNALLLGDSALYLCASILRDSYEQYFGPGTRLTVT.

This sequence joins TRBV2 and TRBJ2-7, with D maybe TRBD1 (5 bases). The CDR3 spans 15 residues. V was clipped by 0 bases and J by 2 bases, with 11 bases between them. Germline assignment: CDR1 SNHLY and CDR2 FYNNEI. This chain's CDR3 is CASSEAQGAPYEQYF. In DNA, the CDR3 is TGTGCCAGCAGTGAAGCGCAGGGTGCCCCCTACGAGCAGTACTTC.

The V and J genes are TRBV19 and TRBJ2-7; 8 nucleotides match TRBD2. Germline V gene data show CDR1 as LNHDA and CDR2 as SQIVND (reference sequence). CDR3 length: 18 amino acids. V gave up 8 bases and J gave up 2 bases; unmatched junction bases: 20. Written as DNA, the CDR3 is TGTGCCAGTCCCGGGGGGGGACGCCAAACCGACCCCCCCTACGAGCAGTACTTC. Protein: CASPGGGRQTDPPYEQYF. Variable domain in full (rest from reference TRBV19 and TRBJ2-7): DGGITQSPKYLFRKEGQNVTLSCEQNLNHDAMYWYRQDPGQGLRLIYYSQIVNDFQKGDIAEGYSVSREKKESFPLTVTSAQKNPTAFYLCASPGGGRQTDPPYEQYFGPGTRLTVT.

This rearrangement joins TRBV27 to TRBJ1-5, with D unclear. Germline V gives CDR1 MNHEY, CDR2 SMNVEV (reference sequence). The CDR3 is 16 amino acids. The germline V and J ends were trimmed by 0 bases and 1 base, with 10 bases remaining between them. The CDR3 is CASSLSGSRSNQPQHF. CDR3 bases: TGTGCCAGCAGTTTATCTGGGAGCCGGAGCAATCAGCCCCAGCATTTT.

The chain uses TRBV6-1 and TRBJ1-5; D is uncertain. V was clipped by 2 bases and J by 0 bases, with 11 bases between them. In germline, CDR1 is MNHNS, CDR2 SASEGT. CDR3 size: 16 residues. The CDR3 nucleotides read TGTGCCAGCAGTGAAACAGAGTCCTATAGCAATCAGCCCCAGCATTTT. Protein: CASSETESYSNQPQHF.

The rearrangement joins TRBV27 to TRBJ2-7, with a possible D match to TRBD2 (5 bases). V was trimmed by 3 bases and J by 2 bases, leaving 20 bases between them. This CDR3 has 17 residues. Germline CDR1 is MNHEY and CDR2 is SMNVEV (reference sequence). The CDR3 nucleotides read TGTGCCAGCAGTTTCAGCCCCCCACTACTAGGGACCTACGAGCAGTACTTC. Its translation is CASSFSPPLLGTYEQYF.

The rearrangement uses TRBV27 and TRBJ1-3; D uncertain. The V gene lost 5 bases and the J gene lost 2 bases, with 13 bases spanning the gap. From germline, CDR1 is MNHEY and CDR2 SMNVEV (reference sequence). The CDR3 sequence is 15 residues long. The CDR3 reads CASSLDHTPGNTIYF. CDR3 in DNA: TGTGCCAGCAGTCTAGACCACACCCCTGGAAACACCATATATTTT.

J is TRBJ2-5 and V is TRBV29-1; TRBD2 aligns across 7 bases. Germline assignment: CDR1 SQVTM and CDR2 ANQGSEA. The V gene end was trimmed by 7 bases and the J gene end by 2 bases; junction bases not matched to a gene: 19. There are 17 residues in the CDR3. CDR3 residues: CSAQGPSGGFFQETQYF. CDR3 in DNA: TGCAGCGCTCAGGGCCCTAGCGGAGGCTTTTTTCAAGAGACCCAGTACTTC.

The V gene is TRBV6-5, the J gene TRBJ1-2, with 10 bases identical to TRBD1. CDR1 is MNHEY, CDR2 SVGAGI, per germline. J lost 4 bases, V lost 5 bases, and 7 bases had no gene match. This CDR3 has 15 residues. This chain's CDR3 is CASSTLRTGGYGYTF. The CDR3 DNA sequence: TGTGCCAGCAGTACCTTAAGGACAGGGGGCTATGGCTACACCTTC.

CDR3 coding DNA: TGTGCCAGCAGCTTGGTAAGACCCGGGACTAGTCCAACCAATGAGCAGTTCTTC. Amino acid sequence: CASSLVRPGTSPTNEQFF. The V call is TRBV5-6, the J call TRBJ2-1; 8 positions match TRBD2. Germline V gene sequence: CDR1 SGHDT, CDR2 YYEEEE. The ends lost 0 bases at V and 6 bases at J; junction bases unmatched: 14. The CDR3 sequence is 18 residues long.

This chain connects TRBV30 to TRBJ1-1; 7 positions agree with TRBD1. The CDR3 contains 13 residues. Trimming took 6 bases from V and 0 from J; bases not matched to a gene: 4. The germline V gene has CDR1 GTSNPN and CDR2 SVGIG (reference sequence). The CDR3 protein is CACLTGVNTEAFF. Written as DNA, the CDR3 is TGTGCCTGCCTTACAGGGGTGAACACTGAAGCTTTCTTT.

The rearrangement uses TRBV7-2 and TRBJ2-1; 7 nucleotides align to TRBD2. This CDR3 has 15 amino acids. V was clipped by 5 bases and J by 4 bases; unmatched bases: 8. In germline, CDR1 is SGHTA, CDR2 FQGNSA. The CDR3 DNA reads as TGTGCCAGCAGCGTTACTAGCGAGAGGTACAATGAGCAGTTCTTC. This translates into CASSVTSERYNEQFF.

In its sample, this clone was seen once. The CDR3 DNA sequence: TGTGCCAGCAGTTGGGGGACAGCTCAGCAACTGTTTTTT. Its protein product is CASSWGTAQQLFF. The rearrangement links TRBV27 to TRBJ1-4, with 7 bases fitting TRBD1. The CDR3 consists of 13 residues. CDR1 and CDR2 (germline): MNHEY, SMNVEV (reference sequence). Trimming cost V 4 bases and J 12 bases; bases outside gene matches: 8.

CDR3 in DNA: TGTGCCAGCAGGCAGGGGGCGCAGGGCTACACCTTC. Its translation: CASRQGAQGYTF. The chain is built from TRBV28 and TRBJ1-2; 8 bases line up with TRBD1. The CDR3 has 12 amino acids. V lost 6 bases to trimming and J lost 8 bases; unmatched junction nucleotides: 5. In germline, CDR1 is MDHEN, CDR2 SYDVKM.

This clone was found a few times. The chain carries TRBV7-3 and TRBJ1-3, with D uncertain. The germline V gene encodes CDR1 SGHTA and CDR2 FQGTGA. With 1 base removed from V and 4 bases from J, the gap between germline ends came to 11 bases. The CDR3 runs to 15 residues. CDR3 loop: CASSLNEGAGNTIYF. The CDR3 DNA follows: TGTGCCAGCAGCTTAAATGAGGGTGCGGGAAACACCATATATTTT.